These T cell receptor beta chains were read from a single sample in a study of blood T cell repertoires in COVID-19. Some clones are missing from TCRdb's copy, which holds only in-frame ones; the method was immunoSEQ multiplex PCR. The table lists a few hundred thousand clones, over 70% of them singletons. Sequencing was performed on peripheral blood. The origin of the receptors is a woman in her 50s with acute or convalescent COVID-19. The CDR3 runs from the conserved cysteine through the conserved F or W. A D gene is named only where the DNA matches it firmly. The size field is filled for only some rows; it gives once, few, many or a size class.

>NA|NA|TRBV27|TRBJ2-2
CASSLMSGSNTGELFF
TGTGCCAGCAGTTTAATGTCAGGTTCGAACACCGGGGAGCTGTTTTTT
>NA|NA|TRBV9|TRBJ2-3
CASTRDISTDTQYF
TGTGCCAGCACCCGGGATATTAGCACAGATACGCAGTATTTT
>once|NA|TRBV9|TRBJ2-5
CASSADPLAQETQYF
TGTGCCAGCAGCGCCGACCCCCTAGCGCAAGAGACCCAGTACTTC
>NA|TRBD1|TRBV18|TRBJ1-3
CASSIRTGAGNTIYF
TGTGCCAGCTCAATACGGACAGGGGCTGGAAACACCATATATTTT
>NA|TRBD2|TRBV20-1|TRBJ2-1
CSASGLAGAESSYNEQFF
TGCAGTGCTAGTGGTCTAGCGGGAGCCGAAAGCTCCTACAATGAGCAGTTCTTC
>NA|NA|TRBV19|TRBJ1-1
CASTYDGGSKKAFF
TGTGCCAGTACCTATGACGGGGGATCGAAGAAAGCTTTCTTT
>few|NA|TRBV7-9|TRBJ1-5
CASSLIPGQPQHF
TGTGCCAGCAGCTTAATTCCGGGACAGCCCCAGCATTTT
>NA|TRBD2|TRBV24-1|TRBJ2-1
CATSDSGLGGLQEQFF
TGTGCCACCAGTGATTCAGGACTAGGAGGTTTACAGGAGCAGTTCTTC
>NA|NA|TRBV9|TRBJ2-3
CASSVDRGTDTQYF
TGTGCCAGCAGCGTAGACAGGGGCACAGATACGCAGTATTTT
>NA|TRBD2|TRBV11-2|TRBJ2-1
CASSLAGGRGNEQFF
TGTGCCAGCAGCTTAGCGGGGGGGCGAGGAAATGAGCAGTTCTTC
>NA|NA|TRBV25-1|TRBJ1-2
CASSEATGLSYGYTF
TGTGCCAGCAGTGAGGCGACAGGACTGAGCTATGGCTACACCTTC
>NA|NA|TRBV5-1|TRBJ1-3
CASSGIGGSGNTIYF
TGCGCCAGCAGCGGTATAGGGGGCTCTGGAAACACCATATATTTT
>few|TRBD1|TRBV6-6|TRBJ1-6
CASSRPTGEGSPLHF
TGTGCCAGCAGCCGTCCGACAGGGGAAGGTTCACCCCTCCACTTT
>NA|NA|TRBV5-1|TRBJ1-1
CASSLIPSAGRGTEAFF
TGCGCCAGCAGCTTAATACCTTCCGCGGGAAGAGGGACTGAAGCTTTCTTT
>NA|TRBD1|TRBV5-6|TRBJ1-5
CASSLGDPGQGYQPQHF
TGTGCCAGCAGCTTGGGGGATCCGGGACAGGGGTATCAGCCCCAGCATTTT
>once|NA|TRBV30|TRBJ1-6
CAWSTGRENSPLHF
TGTGCCTGGAGTACAGGCAGGGAAAATTCACCCCTCCACTTT
>NA|NA|TRBV10-3|TRBJ1-1
CAISETGRDTEAFF
TGTGCCATCAGTGAAACAGGACGGGACACTGAAGCTTTCTTT
>NA|TRBD1|TRBV6-2/TRBV6-3|TRBJ1-2
CASSTGQPLALGYTF
TGTGCCAGCAGTACGGGACAGCCGCTAGCTCTTGGCTACACCTTC
>NA|TRBD1|TRBV18|TRBJ2-2
CASSRDRNTGELFF
TGTGCCAGCTCACGGGACAGGAACACCGGGGAGCTGTTTTTT
>NA|TRBD1|TRBV4-1|TRBJ1-2
CASSQGQGAGYGYTF
TGCGCCAGCAGCCAAGGGCAGGGGGCGGGCTATGGCTACACCTTC
>NA|TRBD1|TRBV27|TRBJ2-7
CASSEQRGLPPYEQYF
TGTGCCAGCAGCGAACAAAGGGGGCTCCCTCCCTACGAGCAGTACTTC